This entry lists 10 T cell receptor beta chains sequenced from one sample in a study of OX40 agonist ivuxolimab in advanced cancers. Profiling relied on immunoSEQ multiplex PCR, and the TCRdb table lists in-frame clones only, not all of them. This table has roughly 6,100 clones, roughly 86% appearing once. The sequencing here drew on CD4+ or CD8+ T cells sorted from blood, taken in a trial of the OX40 agonist ivuxolimab. These receptors were collected from an adult with an advanced solid tumor such as melanoma, head and neck, liver or kidney cancer.

The J gene is TRBJ2-7, the V gene TRBV27, with a possible D match to TRBD2 (6 bases). The CDR3 length is 15 residues. The germline V and J ends were trimmed by 5 bases and 3 bases, with 17 bases remaining between them. CDR1 is MNHEY, CDR2 SMNVEV, per germline (reference sequence). The CDR3 coding sequence is TGTGCCAGCAGTCCGGGAGCGGGCACTTACTACGAGCAGTACTTC. It yields the protein CASSPGAGTYYEQYF.

The gene calls are TRBV11-1 and TRBJ2-1, with 13 bases aligning to TRBD2. The CDR3 totals 17 residues. Germline V gene data show CDR1 as SGHAT and CDR2 as FQDESV (reference sequence). The V and J ends lost 5 bases and 0 bases, in that order; junction bases with no gene match: 4. The CDR3 DNA reads TGTGCCAGCAGCAGTTGGACTAGCGGGAGCTCCTACAATGAGCAGTTCTTC. Protein product: CASSSWTSGSSYNEQFF.

The chain employs TRBV11-2 and TRBJ1-4; perhaps TRBD1 as D (5 bases). Germline V lookup: CDR1 SGHAT, CDR2 FQNNGV. V dropped 5 bases and J dropped 7 bases, with 17 bases sitting between them. The CDR3 spans 15 residues. CDR3 region: CASSETGTAGEKLFF. DNA for the CDR3: TGTGCCAGCAGCGAAACCGGGACTGCGGGTGAAAAACTGTTTTTT.

The rearrangement joins TRBV12-5 to TRBJ2-2, with a possible D match to TRBD1 (6 bases). The CDR3 extends over 14 amino acids. The V end lost 2 bases, the J end lost 6 bases, and 10 bases lay between the germline ends. CDR1 is LGHNT, CDR2 FRNRAP, per germline. CDR3 residues: CASGLSGAAGELFF. The CDR3, as DNA: TGTGCTAGTGGTTTGTCAGGGGCGGCCGGGGAGCTGTTTTTT.

The rearrangement uses TRBV7-6 and TRBJ2-1, with 12 bases matching TRBD2. The CDR3 has 17 residues. V shed 5 bases, J shed 9 bases, and the junction held 14 bases outside the gene matches. The germline CDR1 and CDR2 sequences are SGHVS and FNYEAQ. Here the CDR3 DNA reads TGTGCCAGCAGCCCTCTAATTCTAGCGGGAGGGCCGGGTGAGCAGTTCTTC. Translated: CASSPLILAGGPGEQFF.

This clone occurred once. The rearrangement joins TRBV7-3 to TRBJ2-1; D remains ambiguous. Trimming pared 4 bases from V and 9 bases from J, leaving 13 bases between. The CDR3 runs to 13 residues. Germline V gene lookup returns CDR1 SGHTA and CDR2 FQGTGA. CDR3 DNA: TGTGCCAGCAGCTCGTCGGCCTCTGGTGAGCAGTTCTTC. Translated, it gives CASSSSASGEQFF.

The gene calls are TRBV7-8 and TRBJ2-3; D unresolved. The germline gives CDR1 SGHVS, CDR2 FQNEAQ. This CDR3 is built from 14 residues. Trimming removed 1 base at V and 2 bases at J, with 7 bases between. The CDR3 is CASSLVEFTDTQYF. The CDR3 nucleotides are TGTGCCAGCAGCTTAGTGGAATTCACAGATACGCAGTATTTT.

The chain recombines TRBV5-1 with TRBJ2-5; D is undetermined. This CDR3 spans 13 amino acids. Germline assignment: CDR1 SGHRS and CDR2 YFSETQ. Trimming shortened V by 1 base and J by 4 bases, and 8 bases separated the two germline ends. The CDR3 sequence is CASSLRLRETQYF. The CDR3 DNA sequence: TGCGCCAGCAGCTTGCGGCTCAGAGAGACCCAGTACTTC.

This clone has a handful of counts. The V call is TRBV2, the J call TRBJ2-7; perhaps TRBD1 as D (7 bases). Per the germline V gene, CDR1 is SNHLY and CDR2 is FYNNEI. Deletions cut 6 bases from V and 0 bases from J, with 30 bases between. The CDR3 length is 20 residues. DNA of the CDR3: TGTGCCAGCAGCCCGAGGGGCCAGGGGGAGCGGGTGTACTACTCCTACGAGCAGTACTTC. This gives the protein CASSPRGQGERVYYSYEQYF.

This rearrangement joins TRBV27 to TRBJ1-1; D gene uncertain. The germline V gene encodes CDR1 MNHEY and CDR2 SMNVEV (reference sequence). This CDR3 comprises 12 residues. V lost 5 bases to trimming and J lost 4 bases, with 8 bases between them. CDR3 in DNA: TGTGCCAGCAGTAGCCACGGCACTGAAGCTTTCTTT. Amino acids: CASSSHGTEAFF.